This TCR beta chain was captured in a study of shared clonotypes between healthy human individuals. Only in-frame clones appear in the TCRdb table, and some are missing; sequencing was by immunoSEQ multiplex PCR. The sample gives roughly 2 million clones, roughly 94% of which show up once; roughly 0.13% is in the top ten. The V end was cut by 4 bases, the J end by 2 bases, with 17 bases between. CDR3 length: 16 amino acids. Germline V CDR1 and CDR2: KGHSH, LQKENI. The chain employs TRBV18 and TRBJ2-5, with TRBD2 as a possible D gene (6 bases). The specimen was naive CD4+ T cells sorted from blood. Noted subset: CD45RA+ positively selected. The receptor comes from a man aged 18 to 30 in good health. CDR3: CASSLKTGGQQETQYF. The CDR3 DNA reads TGTGCCAGCTCACTAAAGACCGGGGGTCAACAAGAGACCCAGTACTTC.